A single sample is the source of the 32 T cell receptor beta chains below, sequenced in a study of human T cells and chemical hapten exposure. A single record per CDR3 protein comes from TCRdb applying MiXCR to the RACE reads. The repertoire holds approximately 70,000 distinct CDR3 sequences, 9.8% seen once, with 2.5% to 4% in the top ten. Time point reported: patch test 1, 2 weeks after DPC sensitization. Treatment reported: therapeutic diphenylcyclopropenone sensitization with weekly scalp DPC. The starting material was whole blood, obtained in connection with sensitization to the hapten diphenylcyclopropenone (DPC). These receptors all come from a woman aged 40 to 49 with alopecia areata. Some clones in this sample may be carry-over from other donors' samples.

This clonotype was seen many times. The rearrangement uses TRBV6-6 and TRBJ1-3; 7 bases align to TRBD1. The CDR3 spans 13 residues. Germline V CDR1 and CDR2: MNHNY, SVGAGI (reference sequence). Trimming removed 4 bases from V and 4 bases from J; junction bases left unmatched: 1. The CDR3, as DNA: TGTGCCAGCAGTTTGACAGGGGGAAACACCATATATTTT. Amino acid sequence: CASSLTGGNTIYF.

Only a few counts were recorded for this clonotype. The rearrangement uses TRBV5-1 and TRBJ1-2; 9 bases fit TRBD1. Germline CDR1 is SGHRS and CDR2 is YFSETQ. This CDR3 is built from 20 residues. V was clipped by 0 bases and J by 2 bases; unmatched bases: 17. This chain's CDR3 is CASSLAGPGYATGGNYGYTF. The DNA of the CDR3 is TGCGCCAGCAGCTTGGCAGGGCCGGGTTATGCGACAGGGGGGAACTATGGCTACACCTTC.

This clonotype was counted at least ten times. The chain is built from TRBV27 and TRBJ2-2; TRBD2 aligns across 11 bases. The CDR3 totals 17 residues. Trimming removed 2 bases from V and 1 base from J; junction bases left unmatched: 3. The germline gives CDR1 MNHEY, CDR2 SMNVEV (reference sequence). CDR3 protein: CASSLLAGGGNTGELFF. The CDR3, as DNA: TGTGCCAGCAGTTTACTAGCGGGGGGCGGGAACACCGGGGAGCTGTTTTTT.

This clonotype was counted at least ten times. V usage is TRBV20-1 and J usage is TRBJ2-7, with 8 bases that match TRBD2. The CDR3 spans 15 residues. Trimming removed 0 bases from V and 5 bases from J; junction bases left unmatched: 9. Germline CDR1 and CDR2: DFQATT and SNEGSKA (reference sequence). The CDR3 nucleotides are TGCAGTGCTAGAGATAGCGGGGTGCTCGGCGACGAGCAGTACTTC. It codes for CSARDSGVLGDEQYF.

This clonotype was picked up a small number of times. A read error is likely, as this CDR3 ends without the conserved phenylalanine or tryptophan. This chain links TRBV7-9 with TRBJ2-7; D is uncertain. Trimming removed 1 base from V and 4 bases from J, with 8 bases in between. CDR1 SEHNR and CDR2 FQNEAQ come from the germline V gene (reference sequence). The CDR3 runs 13 residues. The CDR3 nucleotides read TGTGCCAGCAGCTTAGGACATCTTTACGAGCAGTACTCC. Amino acids: CASSLGHLYEQYS.

The chain couples TRBV4-3 to TRBJ2-7; D uncertain. Deletions cut 1 base from V and 4 bases from J, with 11 bases between. This CDR3 spans 14 amino acids. CDR1 LGHNA and CDR2 YSLEER come from the germline V gene. This CDR3 is CASSQGTDQYEQYF. DNA of the CDR3: TGCGCCAGCAGCCAAGGTACTGATCAATACGAGCAGTACTTC.

This clonotype turned up a few times. The J gene is TRBJ2-1, the V gene TRBV7-2; maybe TRBD1 (6 bases). Trimming pared 4 bases from V and 8 bases from J, leaving 18 bases between. The CDR3 has 15 amino acids. CDR1 is SGHTA and CDR2 is FQGNSA in the germline V gene. The CDR3: CASSSTGLAGDEQFF. The DNA of the CDR3 is TGTGCCAGCAGCTCCACGGGTTTAGCAGGGGATGAGCAGTTCTTC.

This clonotype was recorded at least ten times. This rearrangement joins TRBV7-2 to TRBJ1-5; D gene uncertain. The CDR3 loop spans 15 amino acids. V lost 5 bases to trimming and J lost 3 bases, with 14 bases between them. Germline CDR1 is SGHTA and CDR2 is FQGNSA. CDR3 sequence reads: CASSVLGNINQPQHF. CDR3 DNA: TGTGCCAGCAGCGTACTGGGGAACATCAATCAGCCCCAGCATTTT.

This clonotype was picked up many times. V and J are TRBV7-2 and TRBJ2-7; possible D gene TRBD2, 5 bases. The germline gives CDR1 SGHTA, CDR2 FQGNSA. Deletions cut 5 bases from V and 2 bases from J, with 10 bases between. CDR3 size: 13 residues. In DNA, the CDR3 is TGTGCCAGCAGCAGGCCCGGGACCTACGAGCAGTACTTC. It is translated as CASSRPGTYEQYF.

The gene calls are TRBV7-2 and TRBJ2-1, with unresolved D. The CDR3 covers 15 residues. Trimming pared 1 base from V and 2 bases from J, leaving 9 bases between. Germline V gene sequence: CDR1 SGHTA, CDR2 FQGNSA. The DNA for the CDR3 is TGTGCCAGCAGCTTAGACCAGGCCCCCTACAATGAGCAGTTCTTC. It codes for CASSLDQAPYNEQFF.

In its sample, this clonotype was seen many times. The chain uses TRBV12-3 or TRBV12-4 and TRBJ2-3; D tentatively fits TRBD1 or TRBD2 (5 bases each). V was cut by 1 base and J by 6 bases, with 14 bases left in between. The CDR3 runs to 15 residues. The chain's CDR3 is CASSLGPSGDDTQYF. As DNA, the CDR3 is TGTGCCAGCAGTTTAGGCCCCTCTGGGGACGATACGCAGTATTTT.

This clonotype was detected ten times or more. The V gene is TRBV6-2 or TRBV6-3, the J gene TRBJ2-3; tentative D call: TRBD2 (6 bases). CDR3 length: 13 amino acids. In germline, CDR1 is MNHEY, CDR2 SVGEGT. V shed 5 bases and J shed 8 bases, with 14 bases lying between them. In nucleotides, the CDR3 is TGTGCCAGCAGTCACCGACTAGAAGCTACGCAGTATTTT. Translation: CASSHRLEATQYF.

This clonotype came up a few times. The chain has TRBV20-1 and TRBJ2-2, with TRBD1 matching over 9 bases. The CDR3 is 16 residues long. The V segment lost 0 bases and the J segment 0 bases; nucleotides outside the gene matches: 2. Germline V CDR1 and CDR2: DFQATT, SNEGSKA (reference sequence). CDR3 bases: TGCAGTGCTAGAGACGGACAGGGGCCGAACACCGGGGAGCTGTTTTTT. The encoded protein is CSARDGQGPNTGELFF.

The chain uses TRBV7-2 and TRBJ1-6; possible D gene TRBD1, 5 bases. This CDR3 contains 15 residues. Germline-derived CDR1 and CDR2 are SGHTA and FQGNSA. V dropped 1 base and J dropped 6 bases, with 10 bases sitting between them. The CDR3 sequence is CASSLVQGGNSPLHF. DNA of the CDR3: TGTGCCAGCAGCTTAGTGCAGGGAGGTAATTCACCCCTCCACTTT.

This chain uses TRBV28 with TRBJ2-7, with 8 bases matching TRBD1. Germline CDR1 is MDHEN and CDR2 is SYDVKM. V lost 3 bases and J lost 2; bases outside the gene matches: 6. The CDR3 has 15 amino acids. The CDR3 is CASSLLRDRTYEQYF. The CDR3 DNA reads as TGTGCCAGCAGTTTGTTACGGGACAGGACCTACGAGCAGTACTTC.

The V gene is TRBV7-2, the J gene TRBJ1-2; 10 bases align to TRBD1. With 4 bases clipped from V and 7 bases from J, the junction kept 12 bases outside the gene matches. Germline CDR1 SGHTA, CDR2 FQGNSA. This CDR3 contains 16 residues. CDR3 bases: TGTGCCAGCAGCTACCCCGGGACAGGGGTACGTTCTGGCTACACCTTC. It specifies CASSYPGTGVRSGYTF.

At least ten counts were recorded for this clonotype. The chain uses TRBV7-6 and TRBJ2-4; no clear D gene. V shed 5 bases and J shed 0 bases, with 14 bases lying between them. The germline CDR1 and CDR2 sequences are SGHVS and FNYEAQ. CDR3 length: 16 residues. CDR3 bases: TGTGCCAGCAGCCCCCCTCGAGAATTAGCCAAAAACATTCAGTACTTC. Amino acid sequence: CASSPPRELAKNIQYF.

This clonotype showed up many times. The V and J genes are TRBV7-9 and TRBJ2-4; D perhaps matches TRBD1 (6 bases). V was cut by 2 bases and J by 0 bases, with 11 bases left in between. Germline V gene data show CDR1 as SEHNR and CDR2 as FQNEAQ (reference sequence). This CDR3 has 16 amino acids. This CDR3 reads CASSLNRVGAKNIQYF. CDR3 bases: TGTGCCAGCAGCTTAAACAGGGTGGGAGCCAAAAACATTCAGTACTTC.

The genes are TRBV18 and TRBJ2-3; D is uncertain. The CDR3 has 14 residues. V gave up 3 bases and J gave up 6 bases, with 13 bases separating them. The germline V gene encodes CDR1 KGHSH and CDR2 LQKENI. The CDR3 region is CASSPSRGPDTQYF. The CDR3, as DNA: TGTGCCAGCTCACCCTCCCGCGGCCCCGATACGCAGTATTTT.

This clonotype appeared many times. The chain combines TRBV4-1 with TRBJ2-7; D is unresolved. Trimming removed 0 bases at V and 2 bases at J, with 11 bases between. The CDR3 is 15 residues long. Germline V gives CDR1 MGHRA, CDR2 YSYEKL. The CDR3 spells CASSQDVARAYEQYF. The CDR3 DNA follows: TGCGCCAGCAGCCAAGATGTCGCCCGAGCCTACGAGCAGTACTTC.

The table lists this clonotype with a few counts. The chain joins TRBV20-1 to TRBJ1-5, with TRBD1 as a possible D gene (5 bases). Germline V gene sequence: CDR1 DFQATT, CDR2 SNEGSKA (reference sequence). This CDR3 is 13 amino acids long. The V end lost 3 bases, the J end lost 4 bases, and 10 bases lay between the germline ends. The CDR3 here is CSASGGINQPQHF. The CDR3 nucleotides are TGCAGTGCTAGTGGGGGGATTAATCAGCCCCAGCATTTT.

This clonotype has just a few counts. One end of the junction varies from germline; a read error may be responsible. The chain carries TRBV7-7 and TRBJ2-7; a weak D match, TRBD1 (6 bases). Germline V gives CDR1 SSHAT, CDR2 FNYEAQ (reference sequence). This CDR3 region has 14 residues. The CDR3 bases are TGTGCTAGCAGCCCCACAGGGAACTCCTACGAGCAGTACTTC. Protein sequence: CASSPTGNSYEQYF.

This sequence joins TRBV29-1 and TRBJ2-7, with D perhaps TRBD2 (6 bases). The CDR3 covers 13 residues. The germline CDR1 and CDR2 sequences are SQVTM and ANQGSEA. V dropped 7 bases and J dropped 1 base, with 14 bases sitting between them. This CDR3 reads CSALGGESYEQYF. CDR3 bases: TGCAGCGCCCTAGGCGGGGAGTCCTACGAGCAGTACTTC.

In its sample, this clonotype was seen many times. J is TRBJ2-3 and V is TRBV28; D not resolved. The CDR3 runs 14 residues. Germline loops: CDR1 MDHEN, CDR2 SYDVKM. The V end lost 3 bases, the J end lost 2 bases, and 9 bases lay between the germline ends. This CDR3 reads CASSFASATDTQYF. As DNA, the CDR3 is TGTGCCAGCAGTTTTGCAAGTGCCACAGATACGCAGTATTTT.

This chain connects TRBV7-9 to TRBJ2-7; possibly TRBD1 for D (5 bases). This CDR3 is built from 12 residues. The V and J ends lost 8 bases and 2 bases respectively, with 10 bases between them. Germline CDR1 is SEHNR and CDR2 is FQNEAQ (reference sequence). CDR3 protein: CASCRGTYEQYF. The DNA of the CDR3 is TGTGCCAGCTGTAGGGGCACCTACGAGCAGTACTTC.

There are a few counts of this clonotype. This chain joins TRBV5-6 and TRBJ2-7; D is uncertain. Trimming stripped 9 bases from V and 0 bases from J, with 10 bases between. CDR3 size: 12 residues. Looked up from germline, CDR1 is SGHDT and CDR2 is YYEEEE. The CDR3 DNA reads as TGTGCCATCCCGCTGGGCTCCTACGAGCAGTACTTC. Encoded protein: CAIPLGSYEQYF.

This clonotype was recorded at least ten times. V usage is TRBV27 and J usage is TRBJ1-6, with TRBD1 identical over 8 bases. Germline lookup yields CDR1 MNHEY and CDR2 SMNVEV (reference sequence). V trimming: 5 bases; J trimming: 9 bases; junction bases outside the gene matches: 9. CDR3 length: 15 amino acids. The CDR3 sequence: CASSPVTGEGSPLHF. CDR3 coding DNA: TGTGCCAGCAGTCCGGTGACAGGGGAGGGTTCACCCCTCCACTTT.

This clonotype was counted many times. The rearrangement joins TRBV19 to TRBJ2-2, with 7 bases lining up with TRBD2. CDR1 is LNHDA and CDR2 is SQIVND in the germline V gene (reference sequence). This CDR3 comprises 16 residues. V was clipped by 5 bases and J by 0 bases; unmatched bases: 6. CDR3 coding DNA: TGTGCCAGTAGTGAAGCTAGCGGAACGAACACCGGGGAGCTGTTTTTT. As protein: CASSEASGTNTGELFF.

For this clonotype: This may arise from a read error, as a much more abundant clone is one base away. The chain carries TRBV7-9 and TRBJ2-5; 8 bases align to TRBD2. The CDR3 runs 13 residues. Looked up from germline, CDR1 is SEHNR and CDR2 is FQNEAQ (reference sequence). The CDR3 protein is CASSPQAGASPCF. The DNA for the CDR3 is TGTGCCAGCAGCCCACAAGCGGGGGCCTCCCCGTGCTTC.

There are many counts of this clonotype. The chain combines TRBV29-1 with TRBJ2-5; no definite D call. Germline CDR1 and CDR2: SQVTM and ANQGSEA. V was trimmed by 8 bases and J by 3 bases, leaving 7 bases between them. This CDR3 spans 10 amino acids. Here the CDR3 reads CSIREETQYF. As DNA, the CDR3 is TGCAGCATCCGCGAAGAGACCCAGTACTTC.

As regards this clonotype: A much larger clone lies one base from this, so it may be a read error. Because the CDR3's place on the DNA is in doubt, the DNA is left out and the CDR3 is given as listed by TCRdb. The chain is built from TRBV29-1 and TRBJ2-1. A total of 13 residues make up the CDR3, ends included. Looked up from germline, CDR1 is SQVTM and CDR2 is ANQGSEA. CDR3 amino acids: CSVGRGSGNEQLF.

This clonotype was found many times. The J gene is TRBJ1-1, the V gene TRBV18; the D is unclear. Germline V lookup: CDR1 KGHSH, CDR2 LQKENI. This CDR3 has 14 amino acids. The ends were cut back, 2 bases at V and 4 bases at J, with 11 bases in the middle. As DNA, the CDR3 is TGTGCCAGCTCACCATCGGGGAAAGGCACTGAAGCTTTCTTT. It translates to CASSPSGKGTEAFF.